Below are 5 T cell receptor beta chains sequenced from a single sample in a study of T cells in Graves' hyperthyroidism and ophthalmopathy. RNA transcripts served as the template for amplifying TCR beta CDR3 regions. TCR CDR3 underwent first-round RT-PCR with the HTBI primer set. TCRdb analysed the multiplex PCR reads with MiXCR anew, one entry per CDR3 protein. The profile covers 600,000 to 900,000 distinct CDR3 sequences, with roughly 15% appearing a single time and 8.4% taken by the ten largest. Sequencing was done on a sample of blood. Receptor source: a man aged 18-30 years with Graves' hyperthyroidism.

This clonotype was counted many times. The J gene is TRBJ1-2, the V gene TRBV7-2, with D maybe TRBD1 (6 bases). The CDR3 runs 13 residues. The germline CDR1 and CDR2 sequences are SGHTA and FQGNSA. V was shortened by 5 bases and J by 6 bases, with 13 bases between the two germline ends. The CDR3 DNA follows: TGTGCCAGCAGCGCTTACAGGGAACATGGCTACACCTTC. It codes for CASSAYREHGYTF.

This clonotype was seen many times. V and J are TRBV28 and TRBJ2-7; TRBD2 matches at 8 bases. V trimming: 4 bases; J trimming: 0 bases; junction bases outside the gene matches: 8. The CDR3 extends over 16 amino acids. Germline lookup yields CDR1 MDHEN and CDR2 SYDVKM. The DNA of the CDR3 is TGTGCCAGCAGTTCCTCGGGTAGCGGGATCTCCTACGAGCAGTACTTC. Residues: CASSSSGSGISYEQYF.

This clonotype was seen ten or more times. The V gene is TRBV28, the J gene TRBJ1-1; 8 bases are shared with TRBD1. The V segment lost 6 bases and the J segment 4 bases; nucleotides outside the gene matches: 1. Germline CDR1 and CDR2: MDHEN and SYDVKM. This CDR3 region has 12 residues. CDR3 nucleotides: TGTGCCAGCAGCACAGGGGGCACTGAAGCTTTCTTT. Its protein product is CASSTGGTEAFF.

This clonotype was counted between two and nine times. The CDR3 is CASSYDRTLNYGYTF. The CDR3 DNA reads TGTGCCAGCAGTTACGATCGGACGTTAAACTATGGCTACACCTTC. The chain has TRBV6-5 and TRBJ1-2; no definite D call. Between the trimmed V and J ends, which lost 2 bases and 2 bases, there was a span of 12 bases. This CDR3 contains 15 residues. Germline values: CDR1 MNHEY, CDR2 SVGAGI.

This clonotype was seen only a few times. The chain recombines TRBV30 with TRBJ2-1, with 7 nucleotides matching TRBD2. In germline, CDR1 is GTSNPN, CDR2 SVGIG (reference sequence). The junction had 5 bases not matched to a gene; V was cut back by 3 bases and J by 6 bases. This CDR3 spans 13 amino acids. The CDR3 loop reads CAWSGRPLNEQFF. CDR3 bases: TGTGCCTGGAGCGGGAGGCCCCTCAATGAGCAGTTCTTC.